This TCR beta chain was obtained from a study of OX40 agonist ivuxolimab in advanced cancers. The overall study: Each dose-escalation patient presented with hepatocellular carcinoma, melanoma, renal cell or head and neck cancer.

Regarding this clone: Its cognate antigen is unknown.

The CDR3 is 15 residues long. V shed 2 bases and J shed 0 bases, with 9 bases lying between them. From germline, CDR1 is SGHDT and CDR2 YYEEEE. Using immunoSEQ multiplex PCR, the repertoire was profiled, and TCRdb retains in-frame clones only, with some absent. The sample lists 40,000 to 60,000 clones; around 90% were seen once. Findings and limits, study-wide: Expanded clones tended on average to be more numerous among CD8+ T cells than CD4+.

The origin of this receptor is an adult with an advanced solid tumor such as melanoma, head and neck, liver or kidney cancer. V usage is TRBV5-6 and J usage is TRBJ1-3; no definite D call. The starting material was CD4+ or CD8+ T cells sorted from blood, obtained in a trial of the OX40 agonist ivuxolimab. The CDR3 loop is CASSLPGGSGNTIYF. As DNA, the CDR3 is TGTGCCAGCAGCTTACCCGGTGGCTCTGGAAACACCATATATTTT.